This TCR beta chain emerged from a study of CD8+ T cells in alopecia areata. The study's findings and limits: Scalp and blood samples kept many expanded lesional clones throughout tofacitinib. Clonality was higher in lesional than normal scalp, especially in alopecia totalis/universalis. Tissue-resident alphabeta T cells belonging to normal skin likewise get sequenced within scalp specimens.

Concerning this clone: Its cognate antigen is unknown.

Germline V gene data show CDR1 as SNHLY and CDR2 as FYNNEI. Trimming removed 5 bases from V and 8 bases from J, with 16 bases in between. The CDR3 is 14 amino acids. Treatment given: oral pan-JAK inhibitor, 5-10 mg twice daily. In alopecia areata patients, both lesional scalp punch biopsies and peripheral blood were collected. Extraction of RNA preceded its reverse transcription into cDNA, which served as the sequencing template. TCRdb's table, derived via immunoSEQ multiplex PCR, lists solely in-frame clones and lacks some. The table lists fewer than 150,000 clones, roughly four fifths of them singletons.

The chain combines TRBV2 with TRBJ2-1; D is uncertain. The receptor comes from a human donor with alopecia areata. The starting material was CD8+ T cells sorted from blood, obtained at week 4, from a patient treated with tofacitinib. CDR3 coding DNA: TGTGCCAGCAGTCCATGGCCCGGCCAGGATGAGCAGTTCTTC. Translating it yields CASSPWPGQDEQFF.